This T cell receptor beta chain came from a study of shared T cell receptors in the human thymus. Sequenced by immunoSEQ multiplex PCR; TCRdb stores in-frame clones only, minus some. The sample has about 730,000 clones, roughly 88% seen once. This CDR3 region has 16 residues. V was cut by 3 bases and J by 3 bases, with 17 bases left in between. The germline CDR1 and CDR2 sequences are LNHNV and YYDKDF (reference sequence). This sample was also put to use in a study of human thymus T cells. According to that study: Corrective heart surgery yielded the resections from which the thymus tissue came.

The gene calls are TRBV15 and TRBJ1-1; D gene ambiguous. The receptor was isolated from a girl under three years old with a congenital heart defect. Sequencing was performed on thymocytes. The CDR3 here is CATSRRSEGCDTEAFF. DNA of the CDR3: TGTGCCACCAGCAGGCGCTCCGAGGGCTGTGACACTGAAGCTTTCTTT.